This T cell receptor beta chain was sequenced during a study of OX40 agonist ivuxolimab in advanced cancers. The J segment lost 1 base and the V segment lost 6 bases, leaving 4 bases of the junction unmatched. The germline CDR1 and CDR2 sequences are MRHNA and SNTAGT. The CDR3 is made up of 14 amino acids. Sequencing used immunoSEQ multiplex PCR; TCRdb keeps in-frame clones, though not all of them. The table records under 70,000 clones, more than 75% of them present only once. The TCR originated in an adult with an advanced solid tumor such as melanoma, head and neck, liver or kidney cancer. The chain has TRBV6-4 and TRBJ1-1; 8 bases are shared with TRBD1. The source was CD4+ or CD8+ T cells sorted from blood, collected in a trial of the OX40 agonist ivuxolimab. CDR3 region: CASRRDRGNTEAFF. CDR3 DNA sequence: TGTGCCAGCAGGAGAGACAGGGGGAACACTGAAGCTTTCTTT.